The clone carrying this T cell receptor beta chain was seen more than once but under ten times. The assay was immunoSEQ multiplex PCR, and TCRdb's table has in-frame clones only and misses some. The sample lists fewer than 400,000 clones; around two thirds were seen once. This specimen comes from a study of shared clonotypes between healthy human individuals. The sequenced sample consisted of memory CD4+ T cells sorted from blood. Sample subset: CD45RA-negative fraction. The receptor was derived from a man younger than 40 in good health.

The CDR3 coding sequence is TGTGCCAGCAGGAGGGGGCACTATGGCTACACCTTC. Translating gives CASRRGHYGYTF. The chain couples TRBV7-9 to TRBJ1-2; 7 nucleotides agree with TRBD1. Germline trimming cut 6 bases from V and 3 bases from J; bases unmatched to any gene: 1. CDR1 and CDR2 (germline): SEHNR, FQNEAQ (reference sequence). This CDR3 contains 12 residues.